This TCR beta chain was sequenced during a study of shared clonotypes between healthy human individuals (TCRdb year 2020). As for the study more broadly: The cohort comprised two women and a few men aged 18 to 49 years. To estimate repertoire size and how much clonotype sharing occurs between individuals, the study deeply sequenced the blood TCR repertoires of roughly 5 healthy adults. Different laboratories and diverse techniques were used to prepare libraries and sequence TCR repertoires, to increase sequencing depth and limit assay-specific biases. Leukapheresis yielded between about 0.8 and 8.9 billion PBMCs per donor. Summary of the overall study and its limitations: The small number of donors limited the genetic and exposure-history diversity represented. Sampling was limited to blood, and TCR repertoires in tissue likely differ from TCR repertoires in blood. Pairwise subsampling led to the expectation that sequencing depth would affect the degree of clonotype sharing among donors.

Using the deep immunoSEQ assay, multiplex PCR amplified TCR CDR3 regions from genomic DNA. For each cell subset, the extracted genomic DNA was distributed evenly across all wells of several immunoSEQ 96-well plates, and each plate served as one replicate. For unsorted PBMC, each replicate PCR was loaded with 300 to 350 ng genomic DNA, equivalent to tens of thousands of T cell genomes. Genomic DNA from unsorted PBMC was sequenced over ten immunoSEQ deep assay plates. Purified libraries were quantified with a Qubit 3.0 fluorometer, sized on a Bioanalyzer 2100, and re-quantified with the KAPA Library Quantification kit. Every immunoSEQ 96-well plate was sequenced on a separate single-read 150-cycle Illumina NextSeq 550 flow cell. Per the original workflow: Because only junctional sequences without quality scores were contained in the immunoSEQ output, filtering matching that applied to full-length reads could not be performed. To assign V/J genes and CDR3, sequences were annotated using PyIR, a Python wrapper for IgBLAST v1.9, with IMGT germline references. Reads with weak V/J assignments (E-value above 1e-6), missing CDR3, stop codons, out-of-frame junctions, or ambiguous translated residues were removed. V3J clonotypes were defined as sequences sharing the same inferred V gene, J gene, and CDR3 amino acid sequence. To compute the percentage overlap between repertoires, the number of shared unique clonotypes was divided by the size of the smaller repertoire. Three approaches were used to assess repertoire richness: RTK rarefaction, the Chao1 estimator, and Recon v2.1 estimates of unobserved clonotypes. Held by TCRdb, this immuneACCESS table contains in-frame sequences only and omits some clones. Under half of the omission traces to an unresolved V gene where checked; the cause of the rest is unknown. V, J and clone size are taken as reported in that table, and D and trimming were inferred from the DNA itself. The sample table lists some 96,000 clones, roughly 50% of them with a count of one. About 15% of the sample rests with the top ten.

Regarding this clone: The antigen it binds to is not known. Base qualities were left out, and no much larger clone turns up one base away.

Healthy HIV-negative adults with no recently reported acute infections or vaccinations were included as donors. Every donor was a Caucasian adult living in Nashville, Tennessee, USA. For unsorted samples, tens of millions of PBMCs were counted and genomic DNA was extracted with the QIAamp DNA Blood Mini kit. After blood collection by leukapheresis, PBMCs were isolated using Ficoll-Histopaque density gradient centrifugation and then cryopreserved in the vapor phase of liquid nitrogen. The CDR3, cysteine through phenylalanine, is 13 amino acids long. Just the 39-base CDR3 DNA is kept, in frame starting at base 1. Via the germline V gene, CDR1 is SGHVS and CDR2 FQNEAQ. V loses 4 bases at its end and J loses 5 bases; junction bases beyond the gene matches: 4.

The TCR sequence derives from a woman in her thirties or forties in good health. Some clones in this sample may be carry-over from other donors' samples. Material: PBMCs. The rearrangement joined TRBV7-8 to TRBJ1-1, with 7 middle bases fitting TRBD1. In nucleotide form, the sequence is TGTGCCAGCAGCTCCGACAGGGAAACTGAAGCTTTCTTT. Translated, it gives CASSSDRETEAFF.